This T cell receptor (beta chain) was profiled in a study of T cell changes during pregnancy in multiple sclerosis (dated 2019 in TCRdb). Regarding the complete study: The study looked at changes in the T cell repertoire across pregnancy in women with multiple sclerosis.

With respect to this clone: Its binding antigen is unknown. No much larger clonotype is one base removed from it; base qualities were not supplied.

Spanning cysteine to phenylalanine, the CDR3 consists of 14 amino acids. Only the CDR3 part of the read is kept: 42 bases, read in frame from the first base. The germline V and J ends show losses of 5 bases and 1 base respectively, and no gene match explains 4 bases of the junction. The germline V gene (reference sequence) gives CDR1 as SEHNR and CDR2 as FQNEAQ. The library was generated by the immunoSEQ multiplex PCR assay. The clones in this table, taken by TCRdb from immuneACCESS, are in-frame only. Not every clone is retained; where verified, under half of the shortfall comes from an unresolved V gene, and the cause of the rest is unknown. The table for this sample lists around 23,000 clones; under 95% of them were counted only once. Around 9.2% of the sample is held by the ten biggest clonotypes.

This clonotype was sampled from a female donor in good health, enrolled as a control in a pregnancy study. The rearrangement joined TRBV7-9 to TRBJ2-7; a stretch of 8 junction bases matches TRBD1. The sequencing here drew on CD8+ T cells from peripheral blood mononuclear cells, taken in the third trimester of pregnancy. The CDR3 protein: CASSPRDRSYEQYF. The sequenced DNA: TGTGCCAGCAGCCCCAGGGACAGGTCCTACGAGCAGTACTTC.